The 30 T cell receptor beta chains given below trace back to one sample, sequenced in a study of blood T cell repertoires in COVID-19. Libraries were prepared by immunoSEQ multiplex PCR; TCRdb keeps only in-frame clonotypes and omits some of them. The table records 250,000 to 350,000 clones, 90% of them present only once. Source material: PBMCs or T cells enriched from blood (not recorded which). The receptor set was obtained from a woman aged 18-29 years with acute COVID-19.

The chain carries TRBV10-2 and TRBJ1-2; tentatively, D is TRBD1 (5 bases). The CDR3 runs to 14 residues. The V end was cut by 0 bases, the J end by 5 bases, with 10 bases between. Germline loops: CDR1 WSHSY, CDR2 SAAADI. CDR3 region: CASSESGHLYGYTF. The CDR3 coding sequence is TGCGCCAGCAGTGAGTCGGGGCACTTATATGGCTACACCTTC.

The rearrangement uses TRBV1 and TRBJ2-1; no check of the table's D call, TRBD2, against the DNA was made. TRBV1 is classified as a pseudogene. The CDR3 has 20 amino acids. CDR3 bases: TGCACCAGCAGCCACGGAAGGCTTCTGACTAGCGGGAGGTCCAGCAATGAGCAGTTCTTC. Translation: CTSSHGRLLTSGRSSNEQFF.

V usage is TRBV11-1 and J usage is TRBJ1-2; tentative D call: TRBD1 (5 bases). Germline V gene data show CDR1 as SGHAT and CDR2 as FQDESV (reference sequence). V shed 5 bases and J shed 4 bases, with 20 bases lying between them. The CDR3 extends over 16 amino acids. The chain's CDR3 is CASSPGRGLDPYGYTF. CDR3 bases: TGTGCCAGCAGCCCGGGGCGGGGCCTAGACCCCTATGGCTACACCTTC.

The chain carries TRBV9 and TRBJ2-7; a weak D match, TRBD1 (6 bases). In germline, CDR1 is SGDLS, CDR2 YYNGEE. This CDR3 spans 15 amino acids. Trimming shortened V by 0 bases and J by 0 bases, and 10 bases separated the two germline ends. DNA for the CDR3: TGTGCCAGCAGCGTAGGGGTGACAGGCTCCTACGAGCAGTACTTC. This translates into CASSVGVTGSYEQYF.

The V call is TRBV28, the J call TRBJ1-3, with D maybe TRBD1 (5 bases). Germline V gene sequence: CDR1 MDHEN, CDR2 SYDVKM. CDR3 length equals 16 residues. V lost 2 bases to trimming and J lost 3 bases, with 14 bases between them. The CDR3 coding sequence is TGTGCCAGCAGTTTACAGGGTTTCGTCTTTGGAAACACCATATATTTT. Amino acids: CASSLQGFVFGNTIYF. Variable domain in full (rest from reference TRBV28 and TRBJ1-3): DVKVTQSSRYLVKRTGEKVFLECVQDMDHENMFWYRQDPGLGLRLIYFSYDVKMKEKGDIPEGYSVSREKKERFSLILESASTNQTSMYLCASSLQGFVFGNTIYFGEGSWLTVV.

V and J are TRBV28 and TRBJ1-6, with D possibly being TRBD1 (6 bases). CDR3 length: 17 amino acids. V was trimmed by 6 bases and J by 9 bases, leaving 24 bases between them. In germline, CDR1 is MDHEN, CDR2 SYDVKM. The CDR3 sequence is CASSPPRWQGLGSPLHF. The DNA of the CDR3 is TGTGCCAGCAGCCCCCCTCGTTGGCAGGGGTTGGGTTCACCCCTCCACTTT.

This clone turned up a few times. The chain carries TRBV27 and TRBJ2-1; 8 bases are a match to TRBD2. Germline lookup yields CDR1 MNHEY and CDR2 SMNVEV (reference sequence). The CDR3 contains 16 residues. Losses at the gene ends were 8 bases for V and 4 bases for J; bases not matched to a gene: 13. The CDR3 sequence: CASSPPQRELYNEQFF. CDR3 in DNA: TGTGCCAGCTCCCCCCCCCAGCGGGAGCTTTACAATGAGCAGTTCTTC.

The rearrangement links TRBV24-1 to TRBJ2-3; 12 bases match TRBD2. The CDR3 has 15 residues. The J segment lost 4 bases and the V segment lost 5 bases, leaving 3 bases of the junction unmatched. Germline V gene lookup returns CDR1 KGHDR and CDR2 SFDVKD. The CDR3 nucleotides are TGTGCCACCAGTGCCCGACTAGCGGGGGCAGATACGCAGTATTTT. Encoded protein: CATSARLAGADTQYF.

The genes are TRBV28 and TRBJ2-7; 7 bases agree with TRBD2. V lost 7 bases and J lost 0; bases outside the gene matches: 15. Per the germline V gene, CDR1 is MDHEN and CDR2 is SYDVKM. CDR3 size: 17 residues. The CDR3: CASNLPGRGMSSYEQYF. The CDR3 nucleotides read TGTGCCAGCAACCTTCCGGGGCGGGGGATGAGCTCCTACGAGCAGTACTTC.

The chain has TRBV28 and TRBJ1-4, with unresolved D. V was cut by 2 bases and J by 7 bases, with 14 bases left in between. Germline V gives CDR1 MDHEN, CDR2 SYDVKM. This CDR3 comprises 15 residues. CDR3 in amino acids: CASSLGSNPSEKLFF. The CDR3 nucleotides are TGTGCCAGCAGTTTAGGGTCCAACCCTAGTGAAAAACTGTTTTTT. The full variable domain, rest sourced from reference TRBV28 and TRBJ1-4, is DVKVTQSSRYLVKRTGEKVFLECVQDMDHENMFWYRQDPGLGLRLIYFSYDVKMKEKGDIPEGYSVSREKKERFSLILESASTNQTSMYLCASSLGSNPSEKLFFGSGTQLSVL.

This clone occurred a few times. The CDR3 loop reads CASSPKEGRNSPLHF. CDR3 in DNA: TGTGCCAGTAGTCCTAAAGAGGGCCGGAATTCACCCCTCCACTTT. The genes are TRBV19 and TRBJ1-6; no clear D. The V and J ends lost 5 bases and 7 bases respectively, with 15 bases between them. CDR1 is LNHDA and CDR2 is SQIVND in the germline V gene (reference sequence). CDR3 length: 15 residues. Together with reference TRBV19 and TRBJ1-6, the CDR3 gives the full variable domain: DGGITQSPKYLFRKEGQNVTLSCEQNLNHDAMYWYRQDPGQGLRLIYYSQIVNDFQKGDIAEGYSVSREKKESFPLTVTSAQKNPTAFYLCASSPKEGRNSPLHFGNGTRLTVT.

The chain links TRBV6-6 to TRBJ2-1; 8 bases line up with TRBD2. The germline CDR1 and CDR2 sequences are MNHNY and SVGAGI (reference sequence). The V segment lost 6 bases and the J segment 6 bases; nucleotides outside the gene matches: 7. There are 14 residues in the CDR3. CDR3 in DNA: TGTGCCAGCAGCCCCCCGACTAGCGTCAATGAGCAGTTCTTC. The encoded protein is CASSPPTSVNEQFF.

This clone was recorded once. The chain is built from TRBV4-1 and TRBJ1-6, with unresolved D. The ends were cut back, 4 bases at V and 9 bases at J, with 25 bases in the middle. This CDR3 has 18 residues. CDR1 and CDR2 from the germline V gene are MGHRA and YSYEKL. CDR3 nucleotides: TGCGCCAGCAGCCCGGATGGAGGCAGTGGGCCTTGGATTTCACCCCTCCACTTT. Translation: CASSPDGGSGPWISPLHF.

Details on this clone: The same CDR3 arises from other DNA sequences in this sample as well. The chain carries TRBV11-3 and TRBJ2-2; TRBD1 matches at 8 bases. The CDR3 totals 15 residues. Germline CDR1 and CDR2: SGHNT and YENEEA. After removal of 1 base from V and 4 bases from J, the junction contained 2 bases not matched to a gene. The CDR3 here is CASSLGTGSTGELFF. The CDR3 DNA reads TGTGCCAGCAGCTTAGGGACAGGGAGCACCGGGGAGCTGTTTTTT.

The chain couples TRBV10-3 to TRBJ2-7; TRBD2 agrees at 13 bases. This CDR3 is 16 amino acids long. V gave up 4 bases and J gave up 0 bases; unmatched junction bases: 3. Per germline, CDR1 ENHRY and CDR2 SYGVKD. The chain's CDR3 is CAISVGLAGDSYEQYF. As DNA, the CDR3 is TGTGCCATCAGTGTTGGACTAGCGGGAGACTCCTACGAGCAGTACTTC.

The J gene is TRBJ1-5, the V gene TRBV16, with D unresolved. The CDR3 has 15 residues. Trimming removed 2 bases from V and 2 bases from J, with 10 bases in between. Per the germline V gene, CDR1 is KGHSY and CDR2 is FQNENV. The CDR3 sequence: CASSQEGLGNQPQHF. The CDR3 DNA follows: TGTGCCAGCAGCCAAGAGGGTCTGGGCAATCAGCCCCAGCATTTT.

This clone showed up many times. The chain employs TRBV2 and TRBJ2-3, with D possibly TRBD1 on 6 matching bases. This CDR3 spans 14 amino acids. Germline CDR1 is SNHLY and CDR2 is FYNNEI. Trimming left V 4 bases short and J 6 bases short, with 14 bases between. This CDR3 reads CASSVFQGMDTQYF. In DNA, the CDR3 is TGTGCCAGCAGTGTATTCCAGGGGATGGATACGCAGTATTTT.

The sample holds one count of this clone. The chain uses TRBV28 and TRBJ2-4, with 10 bases identical to TRBD2. The germline gives CDR1 MDHEN, CDR2 SYDVKM. This CDR3 has 15 amino acids. Germline trimming cut 8 bases from V and 7 bases from J; bases unmatched to any gene: 11. The CDR3 region has the DNA TGTGCCAGCCAGCCGCCCGGAGCGGGAGGGAACATTCAGTACTTC. Translation gives CASQPPGAGGNIQYF.

The V gene is TRBV27, the J gene TRBJ1-2; 10 bases line up with TRBD1. The germline gives CDR1 MNHEY, CDR2 SMNVEV (reference sequence). The CDR3 contains 15 residues. V dropped 4 bases and J dropped 8; count of bases not matched to a gene: 10. The CDR3 reads CASSSLSDRGLGYTF. The CDR3 nucleotides are TGTGCCAGCAGTTCCCTCTCCGACAGGGGGCTCGGCTACACCTTC.

The rearrangement links TRBV19 to TRBJ1-2; 12 bases line up with TRBD1. V was clipped by 5 bases and J by 4 bases; unmatched bases: 5. The CDR3 length is 15 residues. Germline V gene data show CDR1 as LNHDA and CDR2 as SQIVND (reference sequence). The CDR3 bases are TGTGCCAGTAGTCCCGGGACAGGGGGCGGCTATGGCTACACCTTC. Amino acids: CASSPGTGGGYGYTF.

The rearrangement links TRBV18 to TRBJ2-7; D perhaps matches TRBD2 (5 bases). CDR1 and CDR2 (germline): KGHSH, LQKENI. V lost 3 bases and J 2 bases, leaving 11 bases between the germline ends. This CDR3 comprises 14 residues. CDR3 nucleotides: TGTGCCAGCTCACCGAGCGGCAGCCCCTACGAGCAGTACTTC. Protein: CASSPSGSPYEQYF.

The rearrangement links TRBV6-1 to TRBJ2-1; TRBD2 matches 8 bases. This CDR3 has 16 amino acids. With 3 bases clipped from V and 4 bases from J, the junction kept 8 bases outside the gene matches. Germline loops: CDR1 MNHNS, CDR2 SASEGT. The CDR3 DNA follows: TGTGCCAGCAGTGAGAGCCTAGCGGGTGCTTACAATGAGCAGTTCTTC. Protein product: CASSESLAGAYNEQFF.

CDR3 loop: CASTAGQGLMNTEAFF. The CDR3 DNA sequence: TGTGCCAGTACCGCCGGACAGGGGTTAATGAACACTGAAGCTTTCTTT. This rearrangement joins TRBV19 to TRBJ1-1; 9 bases map to TRBD1. This CDR3 spans 16 amino acids. Germline values: CDR1 LNHDA, CDR2 SQIVND (reference sequence). V trimming: 7 bases; J trimming: 0 bases; junction bases outside the gene matches: 9.

This chain links TRBV7-6 with TRBJ2-1, with D perhaps TRBD2 (6 bases). The V end lost 3 bases, the J end lost 8 bases, and 11 bases lay between the germline ends. The CDR3 spans 13 residues. CDR1 is SGHVS, CDR2 FNYEAQ, per germline. The CDR3 nucleotides read TGTGCCAGCAGCTTGGTTCCGGGGGATGAGCAGTTCTTC. It codes for CASSLVPGDEQFF. The entire variable domain, with the rest obtained from reference TRBV7-6 and TRBJ2-1, is as follows: GAGVSQSPRYKVTKRGQDVALRCDPISGHVSLYWYRQALGQGPEFLTYFNYEAQQDKSGLPNDRFSAERPEGSISTLTIQRTEQRDSAMYRCASSLVPGDEQFFGPGTRLTVL.

V usage is TRBV2 and J usage is TRBJ2-3; 8 bases map to TRBD1. Trimming removed 9 bases from V and 5 bases from J; junction bases left unmatched: 10. Germline assignment: CDR1 SNHLY and CDR2 FYNNEI. The length of the CDR3 is 14 residues. CDR3 DNA: TGTGCCAGGTGGACAGGGAGGCATGGAGATACGCAGTATTTT. It translates to CARWTGRHGDTQYF. Filled out from reference TRBV2 and TRBJ2-3, the complete variable domain reads EPEVTQTPSHQVTQMGQEVILRCVPISNHLYFYWYRQILGQKVEFLVSFYNNEISEKSEIFDDQFSVERPDGSNFTLKIRSTKLEDSAMYFCARWTGRHGDTQYFGPGTRLTVL.

The chain joins TRBV7-3 to TRBJ1-2; D might be TRBD1 (5 bases). The CDR3 has 13 residues. The V end lost 4 bases, the J end lost 1 base, and 7 bases lay between the germline ends. Germline CDR1 and CDR2: SGHTA and FQGTGA. The CDR3 reads CASSSGVNYGYTF. In nucleotides, the CDR3 is TGTGCCAGCAGCTCGGGGGTTAACTATGGCTACACCTTC.

V is TRBV27 and J is TRBJ1-1; no clear D. Trimming removed 0 bases from V and 1 base from J, with 3 bases in between. Germline V gene sequence: CDR1 MNHEY, CDR2 SMNVEV (reference sequence). The CDR3 is 13 residues long. As DNA, the CDR3 is TGTGCCAGCAGTTTATCGGCGAACACTGAAGCTTTCTTT. Translated: CASSLSANTEAFF.

The chain joins TRBV7-9 to TRBJ1-3; weak D call: TRBD1 (5 bases). This CDR3 contains 18 residues. The germline CDR1 and CDR2 sequences are SEHNR and FQNEAQ (reference sequence). Trimming removed 0 bases at V and 2 bases at J, with 17 bases between. CDR3 amino acids: CASSLALMQGSPGNTIYF. CDR3 nucleotides: TGTGCCAGCAGCTTAGCGCTAATGCAGGGATCCCCTGGAAACACCATATATTTT.

V and J are TRBV2 and TRBJ2-7, with D perhaps matching TRBD2 (5 bases). The germline V gene encodes CDR1 SNHLY and CDR2 FYNNEI. V was cut by 8 bases and J by 4 bases, with 12 bases left in between. This CDR3 contains 12 residues. The CDR3 DNA follows: TGTGCCAGCGAGCGGTTGCAATACGAGCAGTACTTC. Translating gives CASERLQYEQYF. Full variable domain (missing parts from reference TRBV2 and TRBJ2-7): EPEVTQTPSHQVTQMGQEVILRCVPISNHLYFYWYRQILGQKVEFLVSFYNNEISEKSEIFDDQFSVERPDGSNFTLKIRSTKLEDSAMYFCASERLQYEQYFGPGTRLTVT.

V usage is TRBV28 and J usage is TRBJ1-1; 7 bases agree with TRBD1. The germline CDR1 and CDR2 sequences are MDHEN and SYDVKM. V trimming: 5 bases; J trimming: 1 base; junction bases outside the gene matches: 10. This CDR3 spans 16 amino acids. The CDR3 here is CASSAPQGQQNTEAFF. The CDR3, as DNA: TGTGCCAGCAGTGCACCTCAGGGACAGCAGAACACTGAAGCTTTCTTT.